These T cell receptor beta chains were read from a single sample in a study of cytomegalovirus exposure and HLA in healthy donors. The data were produced by immunoSEQ multiplex PCR, yet TCRdb's version contains in-frame clones alone and is incomplete. The sample lists some 120,000 clones, roughly 69% occurring once. Sample: PBMCs. These receptors were collected from a human donor in good health. Both conserved end residues are part of each CDR3. The D gene is left open where the match is weak. The size field is filled for only some rows; it gives once, few, many or a size class.

TGTGCCAGCAAAGGAACCAGGGGGCTCTCCTACAATGAGCAGTTCTTC,CASKGTRGLSYNEQFF,TRBJ2-1,TRBD1,TRBV2,NA
TGTGCCAGTAGTATAAGGCAGCAGGCTAATGAAAAACTGTTTTTT,CASSIRQQANEKLFF,TRBJ1-4,NA,TRBV19,few
TGTGCCAGCAGCTTAACTAGCGGGGGGTGGTATGAGCAGTTCTTC,CASSLTSGGWYEQFF,TRBJ2-1,TRBD2,TRBV7-2,NA
TGTGCCACCCATCGACAGGGCCGGAAGGTCGACGAGCAGTACTTC,CATHRQGRKVDEQYF,TRBJ2-7,TRBD1,TRBV2,NA
TGTGCCAGCAGTTCCTTTTACGAGCAGTACTTC,CASSSFYEQYF,TRBJ2-7,NA,TRBV28,few
TGCGCCAGCAGCCTACAGGGTAACTATGGCTACACCTTC,CASSLQGNYGYTF,TRBJ1-2,NA,TRBV5-1,NA
TGTGCCAGCAGCCCCGGGACAGGGTCTCCTGAAGCTTTCTTT,CASSPGTGSPEAFF,TRBJ1-1,TRBD1,TRBV27,NA
TGTGCCAGTCGAGCCGGGACTAGTAGGGAGACCCAGTACTTC,CASRAGTSRETQYF,TRBJ2-5,TRBD2,TRBV19,NA
TGTGCCAGCAGCCCAGGGACAGGGCGCACCGGGGAGCTGTTTTTT,CASSPGTGRTGELFF,TRBJ2-2,TRBD1,TRBV7-6,NA
TGTGCCAGCAGGGGGCCGGGACAGGGGACCCTCCACTTT,CASRGPGQGTLHF,TRBJ1-6,TRBD1,TRBV6-5,NA
TGCAGCGTGCGGACAGGGGGTTCCTACGAGCAGTACTTC,CSVRTGGSYEQYF,TRBJ2-7,TRBD1,TRBV29-1,NA
TGTGCCAGCAGAGAGGACAGGGGAAACACCGGGGAGCTGTTTTTT,CASREDRGNTGELFF,TRBJ2-2,TRBD1,TRBV2,NA
TGTGCCAGCAGCGAGGGGGTACAGCCCCAGCATTTT,CASSEGVQPQHF,TRBJ1-5,NA,TRBV7-9,NA
TGTGCCAGCAGCCATGTCGGACAGGGTACTAACTATGGCTACACCTTC,CASSHVGQGTNYGYTF,TRBJ1-2,TRBD1,TRBV4-2,NA
TGTGCCAGCAGTCTCCGGGACAGGGAAGCCGGGGAGCTGTTTTTT,CASSLRDREAGELFF,TRBJ2-2,TRBD1,TRBV27,NA
TGTGCCATCAGTGAAGGGGATGGGAGGGTCAATGAGCAGTTCTTC,CAISEGDGRVNEQFF,TRBJ2-1,TRBD2,TRBV10-3,NA
TGTGCCAGCAGCTTAGAGTACTCGGACAGGTCTTATATCGAGGGTACGCAGTATTTT,CASSLEYSDRSYIEGTQYF,TRBJ2-3,TRBD1,TRBV13,NA
TGTGCCAGCAACTATCGACAGGGCGGCTACGAGCAGTACTTC,CASNYRQGGYEQYF,TRBJ2-7,TRBD1,TRBV2,NA
TGTGCCGCCGCGCGGGAAACGAACACCGGGGAGCTGTTTTTT,CAAARETNTGELFF,TRBJ2-2,NA,TRBV7-8,few
TGCAGCGTTGAAGATCCAGCGGCTGCAACTAATGAAAAACTGTTTTTT,CSVEDPAAATNEKLFF,TRBJ1-4,NA,TRBV29-1,NA
TGTGCCAGCAGCTTAGAATGGGACAGGGCCTACGAGCAGTACTTC,CASSLEWDRAYEQYF,TRBJ2-7,TRBD1,TRBV7-2,NA
TGTGCCTGGAGTGTTTGGGCTAGCGGGGGGGTAAATCTACAAGAGACCCAGTACTTC,CAWSVWASGGVNLQETQYF,TRBJ2-5,TRBD2,TRBV30,NA
TGTGCCAGCAGGACCTTCCTCCGACAGGGTAGGAATGCTCAAAAACTGTTTTTT,CASRTFLRQGRNAQKLFF,TRBJ1-4,TRBD1,TRBV27,NA
TGTGCCAGCAGTTTATGGGGTGGGACTAGTCGAAATGAGCAGTTCTTC,CASSLWGGTSRNEQFF,TRBJ2-1,TRBD2,TRBV28,NA
TGCGCCAGCAGTCATAGGGACAGGGCATACGAGCAGTACTTC,CASSHRDRAYEQYF,TRBJ2-7,TRBD1,TRBV23-1,few
TGTGCCAGCAGCTTGGGGACAGTTCTAGAGACCCAGTACTTC,CASSLGTVLETQYF,TRBJ2-5,TRBD1,TRBV7-2,NA
TGTGCCAGCAGCTTAGGGCACCAACAGAAGTCAGATACGCAGTATTTT,CASSLGHQQKSDTQYF,TRBJ2-3,NA,TRBV7-9,NA
TGTGCCAGCAGCGCCGGGTCGGGGGTTCGGAATTCACCCCTCCACTTT,CASSAGSGVRNSPLHF,TRBJ1-6,NA,TRBV9,NA
TGTGCCTGTATCAGGGGGCTGTCTGAAGCTTTCTTT,CACIRGLSEAFF,TRBJ1-1,TRBD1,TRBV30,NA
TGTGCCAGCAGTCCGCCGGGACAGCTTACTAATCAGCCCCAGCATTTT,CASSPPGQLTNQPQHF,TRBJ1-5,TRBD1,TRBV28,NA
TGTGCCAGCAACGGACTAGCGGACGGCTACGAGCAGTACTTC,CASNGLADGYEQYF,TRBJ2-7,TRBD2,TRBV6-1,few
TGTGCCAGCAGTTTCTTAACCGGGGAGCTGTTTTTT,CASSFLTGELFF,TRBJ2-2,NA,TRBV27,NA
TGTGCCAGCAGTTTCTCCTTTGGGGCATTGGAGACCCAGTACTTC,CASSFSFGALETQYF,TRBJ2-5,NA,TRBV27,NA
TGTGCCAGCAAGAGGGGACTAGCGGGAGAGACCCAGTACTTC,CASKRGLAGETQYF,TRBJ2-5,TRBD2,TRBV6-1,NA
TGTGCCAGCAGCTCCACAGGGTCTCAAGAGACCCAGTACTTC,CASSSTGSQETQYF,TRBJ2-5,NA,TRBV11-2,NA
TGCGCCAGCAGCCAAGGAGCGGGAGCGGGGGGCACCTCTGGGGCCAACGTCCTGACTTTC,CASSQGAGAGGTSGANVLTF,TRBJ2-6,TRBD2,TRBV4-3,NA
TGTGCCAGCAGGGACAGAAACGACGAGCAGTACTTC,CASRDRNDEQYF,TRBJ2-7,NA,TRBV2,NA
TGTGCCAGCAGCTTTAGCGGGAGGGCCCTCAATGCCAAGAGTGAGCAGTTCTTC,CASSFSGRALNAKSEQFF,TRBJ2-1,TRBD2,TRBV5-6,NA
TGCGCCAGCAGGGAACTTACTCGGGGCGAGCAGTACTTC,CASRELTRGEQYF,TRBJ2-7,NA,TRBV5-1,few
TGTGCCAGCAGCCTAGGGGGGGTCCCCCTAACTGGCTACACCTTC,CASSLGGVPLTGYTF,TRBJ1-2,NA,TRBV7-9,NA
TGTGCCAGCAGCGTGGGACTATTACACCCAGATACGCAGTATTTT,CASSVGLLHPDTQYF,TRBJ2-3,TRBD2,TRBV5-6,NA
TGTGCCAGCAGTGGGCCAGGGGTCTCTGGAAACACCATATATTTT,CASSGPGVSGNTIYF,TRBJ1-3,NA,TRBV6-5,NA
TGTGCCAGCAGAGTACCTCGAGGGGGCGCGGACTATGGCTACACCTTC,CASRVPRGGADYGYTF,TRBJ1-2,TRBD1,TRBV25-1,few
TGTGCCAGCAGTTTCGACAGCTACAATGAGCAGTTCTTC,CASSFDSYNEQFF,TRBJ2-1,NA,TRBV27,NA
TGTGCCAGCTCACCACCTGTGCGACAGGTTAGGAGCACTGAAGCTTTCTTT,CASSPPVRQVRSTEAFF,TRBJ1-1,NA,TRBV18,NA
TGTGCCAGTAGGAGCGACAGGCCACTCAATTCACCCCTCCACTTT,CASRSDRPLNSPLHF,TRBJ1-6,NA,TRBV19,NA
TGTGCCACCTCGGGGGCCGGTCTAGCGGGAGTGGGAGATACGCAGTATTTT,CATSGAGLAGVGDTQYF,TRBJ2-3,TRBD2,TRBV10-3,once
TGCAGCGGACTACTAGGGACTAGCGGGGGGACAGATACGCAGTATTTT,CSGLLGTSGGTDTQYF,TRBJ2-3,TRBD2,TRBV29-1,NA
TGTGCCAGCAGTTTTAGGGGGGGTGCGGTGAACACTGAAGCTTTCTTT,CASSFRGGAVNTEAFF,TRBJ1-1,NA,TRBV28,NA
TGTGCCAGTAGTCTTACCGGACAGGGCCGGGGGGAGACCCAGTACTTC,CASSLTGQGRGETQYF,TRBJ2-5,TRBD1,TRBV19,NA